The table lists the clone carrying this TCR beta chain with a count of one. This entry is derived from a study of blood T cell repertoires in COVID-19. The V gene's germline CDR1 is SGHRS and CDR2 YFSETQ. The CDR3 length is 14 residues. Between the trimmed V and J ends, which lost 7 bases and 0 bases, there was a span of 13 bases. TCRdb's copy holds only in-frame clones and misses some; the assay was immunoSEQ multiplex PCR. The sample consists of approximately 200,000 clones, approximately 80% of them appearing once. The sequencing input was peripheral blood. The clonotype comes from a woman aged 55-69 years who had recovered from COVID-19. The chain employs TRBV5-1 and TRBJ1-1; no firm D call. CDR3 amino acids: CASATGNLNTEAFF. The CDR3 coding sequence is TGCGCCAGCGCCACCGGGAACTTGAACACTGAAGCTTTCTTT. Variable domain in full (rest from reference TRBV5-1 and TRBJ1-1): KAGVTQTPRYLIKTRGQQVTLSCSPISGHRSVSWYQQTPGQGLQFLFEYFSETQRNKGNFPGRFSGRQFSNSRSEMNVSTLELGDSALYLCASATGNLNTEAFFGQGTRLTVV.